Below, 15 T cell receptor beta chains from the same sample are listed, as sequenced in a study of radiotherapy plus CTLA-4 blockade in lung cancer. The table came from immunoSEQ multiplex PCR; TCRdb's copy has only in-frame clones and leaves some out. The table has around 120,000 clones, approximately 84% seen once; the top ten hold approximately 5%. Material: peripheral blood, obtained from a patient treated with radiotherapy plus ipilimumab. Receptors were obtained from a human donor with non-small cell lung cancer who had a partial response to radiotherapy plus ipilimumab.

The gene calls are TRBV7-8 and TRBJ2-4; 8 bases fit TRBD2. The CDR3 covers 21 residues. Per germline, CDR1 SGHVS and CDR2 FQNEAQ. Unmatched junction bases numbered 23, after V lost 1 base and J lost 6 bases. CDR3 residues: CASSLVSAAFTAGGGLNIQYF. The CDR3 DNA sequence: TGTGCCAGCAGCTTAGTCTCTGCGGCTTTTACGGCGGGAGGAGGTCTAAACATTCAGTACTTC.

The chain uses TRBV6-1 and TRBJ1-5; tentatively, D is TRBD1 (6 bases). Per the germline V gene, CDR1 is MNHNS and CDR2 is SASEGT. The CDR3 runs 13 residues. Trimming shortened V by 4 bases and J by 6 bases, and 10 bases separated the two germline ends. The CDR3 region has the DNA TGTGCCAGCAGTGTGCAGGGGAGTCAGCCCCAGCATTTT. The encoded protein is CASSVQGSQPQHF.

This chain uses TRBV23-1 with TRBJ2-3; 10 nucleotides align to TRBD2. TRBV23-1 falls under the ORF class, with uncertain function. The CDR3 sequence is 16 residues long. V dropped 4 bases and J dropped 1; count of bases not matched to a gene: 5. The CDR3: CASSRAGGPRTDTQYF. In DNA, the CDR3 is TGCGCCAGCAGTCGAGCGGGAGGGCCACGCACAGATACGCAGTATTTT.

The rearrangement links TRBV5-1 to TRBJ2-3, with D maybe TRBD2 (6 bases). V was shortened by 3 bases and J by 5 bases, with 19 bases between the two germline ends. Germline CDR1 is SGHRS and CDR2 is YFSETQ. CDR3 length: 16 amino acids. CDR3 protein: CASSSTGTPGEDTQYF. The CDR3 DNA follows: TGCGCCAGCAGCTCGACCGGGACCCCGGGAGAAGATACGCAGTATTTT.

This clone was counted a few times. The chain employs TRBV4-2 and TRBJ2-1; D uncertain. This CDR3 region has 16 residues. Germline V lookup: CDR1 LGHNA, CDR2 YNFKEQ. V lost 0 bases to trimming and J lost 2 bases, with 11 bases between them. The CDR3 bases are TGTGCCAGCAGCCAAGATAAAGGTGCGGCCTACAATGAGCAGTTCTTC. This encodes CASSQDKGAAYNEQFF.

In DNA, the CDR3 is TGTGCCAGCAGTTACTCGAAACAGGGGTTAGAGACCCAGTACTTC. Translation gives CASSYSKQGLETQYF. The V call is TRBV6-6, the J call TRBJ2-5, with 7 bases identical to TRBD1. The CDR3 runs to 15 residues. The V and J ends lost 0 bases and 4 bases, in that order; junction bases with no gene match: 5. The germline CDR1 and CDR2 sequences are MNHNY and SVGAGI (reference sequence).

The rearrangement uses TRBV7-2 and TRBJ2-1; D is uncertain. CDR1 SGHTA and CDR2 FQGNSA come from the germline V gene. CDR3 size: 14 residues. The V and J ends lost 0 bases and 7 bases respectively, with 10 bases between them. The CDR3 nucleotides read TGTGCCAGCAGCTTAGCTATTAGCCGTAATGAGCAGTTCTTC. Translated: CASSLAISRNEQFF.

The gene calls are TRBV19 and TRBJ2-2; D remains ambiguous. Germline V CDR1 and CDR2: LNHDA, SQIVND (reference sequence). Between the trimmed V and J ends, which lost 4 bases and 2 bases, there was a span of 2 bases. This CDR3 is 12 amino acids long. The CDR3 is CASSTNTGELFF. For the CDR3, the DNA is TGTGCCAGTAGTACTAACACCGGGGAGCTGTTTTTT.

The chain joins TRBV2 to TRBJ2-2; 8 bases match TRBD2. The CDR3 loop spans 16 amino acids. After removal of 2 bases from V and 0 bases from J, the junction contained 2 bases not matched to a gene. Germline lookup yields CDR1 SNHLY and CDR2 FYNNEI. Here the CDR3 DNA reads TGTGCCAGCAGTGAATTAGCGGGAACGAACACCGGGGAGCTGTTTTTT. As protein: CASSELAGTNTGELFF.

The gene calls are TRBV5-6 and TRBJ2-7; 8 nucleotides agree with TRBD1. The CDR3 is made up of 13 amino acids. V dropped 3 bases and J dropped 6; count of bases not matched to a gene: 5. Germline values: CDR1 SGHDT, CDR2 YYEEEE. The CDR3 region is CASSSTGASEQYV. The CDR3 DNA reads TGTGCCAGCAGCTCGACAGGGGCCAGCGAGCAGTACGTC.

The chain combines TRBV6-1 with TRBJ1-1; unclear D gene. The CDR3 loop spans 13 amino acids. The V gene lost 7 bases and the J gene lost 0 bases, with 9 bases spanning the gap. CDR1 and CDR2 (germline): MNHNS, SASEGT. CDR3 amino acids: CASTDGLNTEAFF. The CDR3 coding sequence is TGTGCCAGCACCGACGGGTTGAACACTGAAGCTTTCTTT.

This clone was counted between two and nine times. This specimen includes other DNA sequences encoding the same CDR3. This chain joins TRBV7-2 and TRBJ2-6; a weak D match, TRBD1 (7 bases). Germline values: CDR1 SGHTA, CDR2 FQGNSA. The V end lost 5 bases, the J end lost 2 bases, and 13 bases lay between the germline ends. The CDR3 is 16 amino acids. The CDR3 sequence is CASSPQGGAGANVLTF. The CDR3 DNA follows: TGTGCCAGCAGCCCCCAGGGGGGAGCTGGGGCCAACGTCCTGACTTTC. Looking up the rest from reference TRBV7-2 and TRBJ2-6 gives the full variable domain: GAGVSQSPSNKVTEKGKDVELRCDPISGHTALYWYRQSLGQGLEFLIYFQGNSAPDKSGLPSDRFSAERTGGSVSTLTIQRTQQEDSAVYLCASSPQGGAGANVLTFGAGSRLTVL.

For the CDR3, the DNA is TGTGCCAGCAGTGGCTTAGCGGGAGGGGTTTACAATGAGCAGTTCTTC. Amino acids: CASSGLAGGVYNEQFF. V and J are TRBV6-1 and TRBJ2-1; TRBD2 agrees at 11 bases. The CDR3 length is 16 residues. Germline lookup yields CDR1 MNHNS and CDR2 SASEGT. The V gene end was trimmed by 4 bases and the J gene end by 4 bases; junction bases not matched to a gene: 6.

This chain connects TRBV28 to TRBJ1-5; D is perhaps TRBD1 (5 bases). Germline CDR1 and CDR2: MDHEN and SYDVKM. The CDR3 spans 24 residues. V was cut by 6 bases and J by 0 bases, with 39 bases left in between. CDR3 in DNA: TGTGCCAGCAGCCTGGGGGGTCGACGTTCCCGCGGGTCCCTGATTTCCTATAGCAATCAGCCCCAGCATTTT. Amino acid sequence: CASSLGGRRSRGSLISYSNQPQHF.

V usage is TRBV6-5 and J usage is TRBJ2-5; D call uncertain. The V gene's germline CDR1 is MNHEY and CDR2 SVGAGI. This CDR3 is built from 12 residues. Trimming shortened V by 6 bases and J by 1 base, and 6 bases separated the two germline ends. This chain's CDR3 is CASSASQETQYF. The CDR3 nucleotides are TGTGCCAGCAGCGCCAGCCAAGAGACCCAGTACTTC.